This TCR beta chain is drawn from a study of Tregs in tolerant kidney transplant recipients. Germline V gene sequence: CDR1 ENHRY, CDR2 SYGVKD. V lost 4 bases to trimming and J lost 4 bases; unmatched junction nucleotides: 7. The CDR3 extends over 15 amino acids. The repertoire was sequenced with immunoSEQ multiplex PCR; TCRdb's copy has only in-frame clones and lacks some. In all, the sample yields 25,000 or so clones. General observations from the study: Changing PCR primers prevented nucleotide comparison between some patients' samples.

About this clone: The antigen is undetermined. The sequence runs out 3 residues before the end of the CDR3; the remainder is reconstructed from the germline J gene.

Recipients received nonmyeloablative bone marrow transplants from related graft donors, with transient mixed chimerism. Specimen: CD4+ T cells from blood (PBMCs), collected 6 months after the transplant. The chain employs TRBV10-3 and TRBJ1-2, with TRBD1 matching 9 bases. The TCR comes from a human patient who received a combined kidney and bone marrow transplant. Some T cells may be the graft donor's. The CDR3 DNA, read in part, is TGTGCCATCAGTGGCGCGACAGGGGGGAGCTATGGC. Protein product: CAISGATGGSYG. The complete CDR3 sequence is CAISGATGGSYGYTF.